Given below is one TCR beta chain in context. Libraries were prepared by immunoSEQ multiplex PCR; TCRdb keeps only in-frame clonotypes and omits some of them. The table records more than 35,000 clones, around three quarters of them present only once. The data originate from a study of memory CD4+ T cells and cytomegalovirus serostatus. Single viable CD3+CD4+CD8-CD45RO+ cells were sorted as the memory CD4+ T cells. This clonotype was obtained from an adult in good health and CMV-seronegative. The sequencing sample was made of memory CD4+ T cells from blood.

The CDR3 is CASSREGRAGEKLFF. The DNA of the CDR3 is TGTGCCAGCAGCCGGGAGGGCAGGGCGGGTGAAAAACTGTTTTTT. The chain employs TRBV7-9 and TRBJ1-4; tentatively, D is TRBD1 (5 bases). V was clipped by 5 bases and J by 7 bases, with 17 bases between them. Germline V gene lookup returns CDR1 SEHNR and CDR2 FQNEAQ (reference sequence). The CDR3 contains 15 residues.